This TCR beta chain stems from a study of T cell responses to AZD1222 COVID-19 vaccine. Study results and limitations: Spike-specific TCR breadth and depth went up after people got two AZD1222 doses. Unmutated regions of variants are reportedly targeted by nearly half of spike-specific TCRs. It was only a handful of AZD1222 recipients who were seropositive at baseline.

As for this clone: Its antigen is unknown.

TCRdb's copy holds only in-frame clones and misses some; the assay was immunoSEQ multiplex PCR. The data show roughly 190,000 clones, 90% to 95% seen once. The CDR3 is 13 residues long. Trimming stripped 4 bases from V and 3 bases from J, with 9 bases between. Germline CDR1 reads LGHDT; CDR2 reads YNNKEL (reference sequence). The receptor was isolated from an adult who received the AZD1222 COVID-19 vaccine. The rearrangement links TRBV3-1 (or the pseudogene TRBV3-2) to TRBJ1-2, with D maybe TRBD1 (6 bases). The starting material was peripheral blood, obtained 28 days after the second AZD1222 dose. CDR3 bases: TGTGCCAGCAGCCTCCAGGGGTACTATGGCTACACCTTC. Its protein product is CASSLQGYYGYTF.